The 27 T cell receptor beta chains in this list originate from one sample, sequenced in a study of CD8 T cells in Susac syndrome. Random hexamers primed reverse transcription of 0.5 to 1 ug RNA. TCRdb re-analysed the immunoSEQ multiplex PCR reads in MiXCR, keeping a single row per CDR3 protein. The sample carries roughly 250,000 distinct CDR3 sequences, 90% to 97% recorded once. Material: CD4+ T cells from PBMCs. These receptors all come from a human donor with Susac syndrome.

Only a few counts were recorded for this clonotype. The chain couples TRBV12-3 or TRBV12-4 to TRBJ2-5; D call uncertain. Trimming removed 5 bases at V and 4 bases at J, with 14 bases between. The CDR3 length is 14 residues. The CDR3 nucleotides read TGTGCCAGCAGTCAAGGGTCCGTGGGAGAGACCCAGTACTTC. As protein: CASSQGSVGETQYF.

The CDR3 DNA sequence: TGTGCCAGCACCCGGGGACTAGGTCACTACGAGCAGTACTTC. It specifies CASTRGLGHYEQYF. This sequence joins TRBV6-6 and TRBJ2-7, with TRBD2 identical over 8 bases. V lost 7 bases, J lost 3 bases, and 8 bases stayed unmatched. CDR1 MNHNY and CDR2 SVGAGI come from the germline V gene (reference sequence). The CDR3 has 14 residues.

The rearrangement links TRBV19 to TRBJ1-1; no reliable D call. The CDR3 loop spans 15 amino acids. V was shortened by 5 bases and J by 0 bases, with 13 bases between the two germline ends. Germline values: CDR1 LNHDA, CDR2 SQIVND (reference sequence). CDR3 nucleotide sequence: TGTGCCAGTAGTTCCCAGGATGCCATGAACACTGAAGCTTTCTTT. Translating it yields CASSSQDAMNTEAFF.

This clonotype was picked up one time. This rearrangement joins TRBV2 to TRBJ1-5; D not certain. Trimming took 5 bases from V and 6 from J, leaving 14 bases between them. Germline V CDR1 and CDR2: SNHLY, FYNNEI. The CDR3 sequence is 14 residues long. The CDR3 here is CASSSTGRRQPQHF. CDR3 coding DNA: TGTGCCAGCAGTTCGACCGGGCGTCGTCAGCCCCAGCATTTT.

The chain recombines TRBV5-4 with TRBJ1-1; 9 bases are a match to TRBD1. Per germline, CDR1 SGHNT and CDR2 YYREEE (reference sequence). V shed 0 bases, J shed 5 bases, and the junction held 5 bases outside the gene matches. The CDR3 has 15 residues. This CDR3 reads CASSLVGQGWTEAFF. As DNA, the CDR3 is TGTGCCAGCAGCTTGGTGGGACAGGGATGGACTGAAGCTTTCTTT.

This chain uses TRBV18 with TRBJ2-7; D assignment may be TRBD1 or TRBD2 (5 bases each). Trimming shortened V by 6 bases and J by 2 bases, and 17 bases separated the two germline ends. The germline V gene encodes CDR1 KGHSH and CDR2 LQKENI. The CDR3 loop spans 15 amino acids. The CDR3 bases are TGTGCCAGCTCTAGGGGAGTAGGGGCGACCTACGAGCAGTACTTC. Its translation: CASSRGVGATYEQYF.

V is TRBV28 and J is TRBJ2-1; D might be TRBD1 or TRBD2, each matching 5 bases. Germline V gene lookup returns CDR1 MDHEN and CDR2 SYDVKM. The CDR3 is 15 residues long. V was shortened by 2 bases and J by 3 bases, with 11 bases between the two germline ends. DNA of the CDR3: TGTGCCAGCAGTTTAGGGACCTGGGGCTACAATGAGCAGTTCTTC. It specifies CASSLGTWGYNEQFF.

V usage is TRBV12-3 or TRBV12-4 and J usage is TRBJ2-3; TRBD2 matches at 11 bases. The CDR3 runs to 16 residues. The trim removed 6 bases at V and 2 bases at J, leaving 7 bases unmatched. As DNA, the CDR3 is TGTGCCAGCAGCTATGGGACTAGCGGAAACACAGATACGCAGTATTTT. Translated: CASSYGTSGNTDTQYF.

The chain employs TRBV3-1 and TRBJ2-7; D is perhaps TRBD2 (7 bases). This CDR3 is built from 15 residues. Germline V gene sequence: CDR1 LGHDT, CDR2 YNNKEL (reference sequence). V lost 6 bases and J lost 2, with 17 bases in between. The CDR3 protein is CASRRGTTSTYEQYF. CDR3 DNA: TGTGCCAGCAGGCGGGGGACAACATCCACCTACGAGCAGTACTTC.

The chain has TRBV20-1 and TRBJ2-7; 7 positions match TRBD1. In germline, CDR1 is DFQATT, CDR2 SNEGSKA (reference sequence). With 6 bases clipped from V and 2 bases from J, the junction kept 4 bases outside the gene matches. The CDR3 loop spans 12 amino acids. The CDR3: CSATGTAYEQYF. For the CDR3, the DNA is TGCAGTGCAACCGGGACAGCCTACGAGCAGTACTTC.

The chain joins TRBV28 to TRBJ1-5; D unclear. The CDR3 has 14 amino acids. Germline loops: CDR1 MDHEN, CDR2 SYDVKM. Trimming removed 3 bases at V and 1 base at J, with 7 bases between. This CDR3 is CASSLGGSNQPQHF. The CDR3 DNA reads TGTGCCAGCAGTTTGGGTGGGAGCAATCAGCCCCAGCATTTT.

The chain is built from TRBV4-2 and TRBJ2-3, with D perhaps matching TRBD2 (7 bases). V was cut by 4 bases and J by 0 bases, with 11 bases left in between. The CDR3 sequence is 15 residues long. Germline loops: CDR1 LGHNA, CDR2 YNFKEQ. CDR3 residues: CASSPAGASTDTQYF. The CDR3 DNA is TGTGCCAGCAGCCCCGCGGGGGCGAGCACAGATACGCAGTATTTT.

The chain is built from TRBV24-1 and TRBJ2-5, with D maybe TRBD2 (6 bases). Trimming removed 6 bases from V and 2 bases from J, with 9 bases in between. Germline V gene lookup returns CDR1 KGHDR and CDR2 SFDVKD. This CDR3 is 13 amino acids long. This CDR3 is CATSLREQETQYF. The CDR3 DNA sequence: TGTGCCACCAGTCTCCGGGAGCAAGAGACCCAGTACTTC.

CDR3 nucleotides: TGCAGTGCTAAGGATAGCGGGACAAGCTACGGTGAGCTGTTTTTT. This codes for CSAKDSGTSYGELFF. V usage is TRBV20-1 and J usage is TRBJ2-2; 8 nucleotides agree with TRBD2. The CDR3 is 15 residues long. CDR1 DFQATT and CDR2 SNEGSKA come from the germline V gene (reference sequence). Losses at the gene ends were 4 bases for V and 11 bases for J; bases not matched to a gene: 15.

The V call is TRBV27, the J call TRBJ2-1, with a possible D match to TRBD2 (6 bases). Germline CDR1 MNHEY, CDR2 SMNVEV (reference sequence). This CDR3 spans 14 amino acids. V was shortened by 4 bases and J by 4 bases, with 11 bases between the two germline ends. In DNA form, the CDR3 reads TGTGCCAGCAGTTCCCGGGACTTTTACAATGAGCAGTTCTTC. Translating it yields CASSSRDFYNEQFF.

The J gene is TRBJ2-1, the V gene TRBV30, with D unresolved. This CDR3 comprises 11 residues. V shed 0 bases and J shed 8 bases, with 5 bases lying between them. CDR1 is GTSNPN and CDR2 is SVGIG in the germline V gene (reference sequence). The CDR3 nucleotides are TGTGCCTGGAGTGTAAAAGATGAGCAGTTCTTC. Amino acids: CAWSVKDEQFF. Full variable domain (rest looked up from reference TRBV30 and TRBJ2-1): SQTIHQWPATLVQPVGSPLSLECTVEGTSNPNLYWYRQAAGRGLQLLFYSVGIGQISSEVPQNLSASRPQDRQFILSSKKLLLSDSGFYLCAWSVKDEQFFGPGTRLTVL.

The chain is built from TRBV9 and TRBJ2-1, with a tentative D call TRBD2 (5 bases). CDR3 length: 14 residues. The V and J ends lost 4 bases and 10 bases respectively, with 18 bases between them. Germline-derived CDR1 and CDR2 are SGDLS and YYNGEE. The CDR3 DNA sequence: TGTGCCAGCAGCACATCCCCTACGGGATTCGAGCAGTTCTTC. Encoded protein: CASSTSPTGFEQFF. The whole variable domain, filled in from reference TRBV9 and TRBJ2-1, reads DSGVTQTPKHLITATGQRVTLRCSPRSGDLSVYWYQQSLDQGLQFLIQYYNGEERAKGNILERFSAQQFPDLHSELNLSSLELGDSALYFCASSTSPTGFEQFFGPGTRLTVL.

The chain is built from TRBV4-1 and TRBJ1-1; 11 positions match TRBD1. This CDR3 comprises 17 residues. Germline-derived CDR1 and CDR2 are MGHRA and YSYEKL. J was trimmed by 4 bases and V by 4 bases; bases with no gene match: 11. DNA of the CDR3: TGCGCCAGCAGCCCCGGACAGGGGGCGTCGGGGGGCACTGAAGCTTTCTTT. This sequence encodes CASSPGQGASGGTEAFF.

This chain connects TRBV5-4 to TRBJ2-6; D unclear. The ends were cut back, 1 base at V and 0 bases at J, with 5 bases in the middle. Germline CDR1 reads SGHNT; CDR2 reads YYREEE (reference sequence). CDR3 length: 15 residues. As DNA, the CDR3 is TGTGCCAGCAGCTTGTATTACTCTGGGGCCAACGTCCTGACTTTC. Protein: CASSLYYSGANVLTF. Complete variable domain (other parts from reference TRBV5-4 and TRBJ2-6): ETGVTQSPTHLIKTRGQQVTLRCSSQSGHNTVSWYQQALGQGPQFIFQYYREEENGRGNFPPRFSGLQFPNYSSELNVNALELDDSALYLCASSLYYSGANVLTFGAGSRLTVL.

The chain joins TRBV7-3 to TRBJ2-3; TRBD1 agrees at 9 bases. Looked up from germline, CDR1 is SGHTA and CDR2 is FQGTGA. CDR3 size: 16 residues. J gave up 0 bases and V 5 bases, and 6 bases lay outside the gene matches. CDR3 amino acids: CASSTGQGTSTDTQYF. CDR3 in DNA: TGTGCCAGCAGCACCGGACAGGGGACCAGCACAGATACGCAGTATTTT.

This clonotype was seen only once. In nucleotides, the CDR3 is TGTGCCAGCAGGGCTGAAAGCACCATATATTTT. It translates to CASRAESTIYF. The chain uses TRBV2 and TRBJ1-3, with unresolved D. The CDR3 totals 11 residues. CDR1 is SNHLY and CDR2 is FYNNEI in the germline V gene. Trimming shortened V by 6 bases and J by 9 bases, and 9 bases separated the two germline ends.

The chain couples TRBV20-1 to TRBJ2-7; TRBD1 agrees at 7 bases. Trimming removed 4 bases from V and 5 bases from J; junction bases left unmatched: 8. This CDR3 is 13 amino acids long. Germline CDR1 reads DFQATT; CDR2 reads SNEGSKA (reference sequence). CDR3 DNA: TGCAGTGCTACAGACAGGGTTTTTCACGAGCAGTACTTC. This codes for CSATDRVFHEQYF.

The V gene is TRBV28, the J gene TRBJ1-2; D may be TRBD1 (5 bases). The CDR3 spans 14 residues. The V gene's germline CDR1 is MDHEN and CDR2 SYDVKM. V lost 6 bases and J lost 4, with 15 bases in between. The CDR3 reads CASSPPGGSYGYTF. CDR3 DNA sequence: TGTGCCAGCAGCCCCCCCGGGGGGTCCTATGGCTACACCTTC.

The chain has TRBV28 and TRBJ2-2; 8 nucleotides agree with TRBD2. CDR1 is MDHEN, CDR2 SYDVKM, per germline. The V and J ends lost 1 base and 5 bases, in that order; junction bases with no gene match: 12. CDR3 length: 18 residues. The DNA of the CDR3 is TGTGCCAGCAGTTTATCCCCGGAAGGGCGGGAGGCTACCGGGGAGCTGTTTTTT. Its translation is CASSLSPEGREATGELFF.

The CDR3 loop reads CASSDRTSGMTNEQFF. As DNA, the CDR3 is TGTGCCAGCAGTGACAGAACTAGCGGGATGACCAATGAGCAGTTCTTC. The chain uses TRBV25-1 and TRBJ2-1, with TRBD2 matching 10 bases. Per the germline V gene, CDR1 is MGHDK and CDR2 is SYGVNS. V shed 3 bases, J shed 6 bases, and the junction held 8 bases outside the gene matches. This CDR3 is 16 amino acids long.

This chain uses TRBV6-5 with TRBJ2-3, with D possibly being TRBD2 (6 bases). There are 15 residues in the CDR3. Trimming left V 5 bases short and J 11 bases short, with 23 bases between. From germline, CDR1 is MNHEY and CDR2 SVGAGI. The CDR3, as DNA: TGTGCCAGCAGTGACGGGACTCCGGACCGGTATTGGCAGTATTTT. Translation gives CASSDGTPDRYWQYF.

The genes are TRBV7-9 and TRBJ2-7; possibly TRBD1 for D (6 bases). Germline CDR1 reads SEHNR; CDR2 reads FQNEAQ (reference sequence). The V and J ends lost 5 bases and 6 bases respectively, with 14 bases between them. CDR3 size: 13 residues. This CDR3 reads CASSPDRGAEQYF. In nucleotides, the CDR3 is TGTGCCAGCAGCCCGGACAGAGGGGCCGAGCAGTACTTC. The variable domain in full, with the rest retrieved from reference TRBV7-9 and TRBJ2-7, is DTGVSQNPRHKITKRGQNVTFRCDPISEHNRLYWYRQTLGQGPEFLTYFQNEAQLEKSRLLSDRFSAERPKGSFSTLEIQRTEQGDSAMYLCASSPDRGAEQYFGPGTRLTVT.